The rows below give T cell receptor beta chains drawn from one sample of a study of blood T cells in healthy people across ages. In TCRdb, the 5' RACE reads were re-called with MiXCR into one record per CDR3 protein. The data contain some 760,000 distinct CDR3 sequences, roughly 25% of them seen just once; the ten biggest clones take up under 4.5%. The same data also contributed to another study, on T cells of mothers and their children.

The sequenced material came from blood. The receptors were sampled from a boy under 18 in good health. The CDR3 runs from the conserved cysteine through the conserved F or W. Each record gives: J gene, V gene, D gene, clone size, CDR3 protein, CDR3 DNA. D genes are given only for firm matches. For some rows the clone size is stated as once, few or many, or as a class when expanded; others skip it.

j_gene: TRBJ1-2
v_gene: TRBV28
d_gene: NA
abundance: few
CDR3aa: CASSFNANYGYTF
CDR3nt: TGTGCCAGCAGTTTTAATGCTAACTATGGCTACACCTTC

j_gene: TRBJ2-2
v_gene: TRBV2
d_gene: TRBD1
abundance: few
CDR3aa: CASSPGQGIGELFF
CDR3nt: TGTGCCAGCAGTCCGGGACAGGGGATCGGGGAGCTGTTTTTT

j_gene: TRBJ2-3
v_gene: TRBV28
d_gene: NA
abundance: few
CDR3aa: CASSQAGPVSTDTQYF
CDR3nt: TGTGCCAGCAGTCAAGCGGGTCCCGTGAGCACAGATACGCAGTATTTT

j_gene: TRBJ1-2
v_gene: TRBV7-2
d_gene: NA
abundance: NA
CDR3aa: CASSLVWAGNYGYTF
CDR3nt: TGTGCCAGCAGCTTAGTGTGGGCGGGTAACTATGGCTACACCTTC

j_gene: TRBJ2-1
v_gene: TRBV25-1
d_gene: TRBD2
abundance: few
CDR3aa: CASSARGAGVYNEQFF
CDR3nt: TGTGCCAGCAGCGCCAGGGGAGCGGGAGTTTACAATGAGCAGTTCTTC

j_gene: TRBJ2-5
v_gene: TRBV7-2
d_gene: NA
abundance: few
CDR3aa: CASSYRVQETQYF
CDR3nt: TGTGCCAGCAGCTACCGAGTACAAGAGACCCAGTACTTC

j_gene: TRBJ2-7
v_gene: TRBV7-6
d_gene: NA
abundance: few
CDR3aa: CASSPLSRNEQYF
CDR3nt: TGTGCCAGCAGCCCACTCTCAAGAAACGAGCAGTACTTC

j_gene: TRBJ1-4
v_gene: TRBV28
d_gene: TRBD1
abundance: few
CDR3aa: CASRNPDRGREKLFF
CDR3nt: TGTGCCAGCAGGAACCCGGACAGGGGGCGTGAAAAACTGTTTTTT

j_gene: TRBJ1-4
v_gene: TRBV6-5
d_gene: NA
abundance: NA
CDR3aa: CASRTGNEKLFF
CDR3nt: TGTGCCAGCAGGACGGGGAATGAAAAACTGTTTTTT

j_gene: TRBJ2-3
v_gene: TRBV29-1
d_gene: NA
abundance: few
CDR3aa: CSVGAGRSTDTQYF
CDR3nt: TGCAGCGTTGGGGCAGGCCGAAGCACAGATACGCAGTATTTT

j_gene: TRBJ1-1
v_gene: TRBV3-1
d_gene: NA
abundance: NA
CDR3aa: CASSQEGGFEAFF
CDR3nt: TGTGCCAGCAGCCAAGAGGGAGGGTTTGAAGCTTTCTTT

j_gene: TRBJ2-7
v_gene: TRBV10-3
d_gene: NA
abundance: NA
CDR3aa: CAISESRGYLEAYEQYF
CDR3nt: TGTGCCATCAGTGAGTCGCGAGGTTATTTGGAGGCCTACGAGCAGTACTTC

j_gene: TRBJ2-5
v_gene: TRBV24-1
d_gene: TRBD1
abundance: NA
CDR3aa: CATSDPPRGLQETQYF
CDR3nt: TGTGCCACCAGTGATCCCCCCAGGGGGCTACAAGAGACCCAGTACTTC

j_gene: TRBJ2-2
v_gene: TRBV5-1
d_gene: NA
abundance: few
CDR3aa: CASSLAINTGELFF
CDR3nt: TGCGCCAGCAGCTTGGCTATCAACACCGGGGAGCTGTTTTTT

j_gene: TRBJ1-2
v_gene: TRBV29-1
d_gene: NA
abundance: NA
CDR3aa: CSVRNVGYTF
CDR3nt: TGCAGCGTTCGGAACGTTGGCTACACCTTC

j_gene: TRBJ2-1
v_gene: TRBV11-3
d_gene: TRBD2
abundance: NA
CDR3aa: CASSSGLAGGHGEQFF
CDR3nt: TGTGCCAGCAGCTCCGGACTAGCGGGAGGCCACGGTGAGCAGTTCTTC

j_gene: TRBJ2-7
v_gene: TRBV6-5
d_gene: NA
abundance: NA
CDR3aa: CASSSATRTYEQYF
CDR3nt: TGTGCCAGCAGTTCCGCGACAAGGACCTACGAGCAGTACTTC

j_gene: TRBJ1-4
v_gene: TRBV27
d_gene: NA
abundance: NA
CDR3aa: CASTRDTGNEKLFF
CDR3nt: TGTGCCAGCACCAGGGACACGGGAAATGAAAAACTGTTTTTT

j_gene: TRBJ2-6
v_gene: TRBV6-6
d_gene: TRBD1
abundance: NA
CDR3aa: CATETGGSGANVLTF
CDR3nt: TGTGCCACGGAAACAGGGGGCTCTGGGGCCAACGTCCTGACTTTC

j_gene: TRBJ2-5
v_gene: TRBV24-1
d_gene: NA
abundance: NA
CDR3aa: CATGAADQETQYF
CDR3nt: TGTGCCACCGGGGCAGCAGATCAAGAGACCCAGTACTTC

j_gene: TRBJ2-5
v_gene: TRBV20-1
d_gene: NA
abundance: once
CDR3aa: CSARWPQETQYF
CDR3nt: TGCAGTGCTAGGTGGCCCCAAGAGACCCAGTACTTC

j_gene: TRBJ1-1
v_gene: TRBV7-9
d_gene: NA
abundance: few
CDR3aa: CASSPERLGGSTEAFF
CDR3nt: TGTGCCAGCAGCCCAGAGAGGCTTGGAGGGAGCACTGAAGCTTTCTTT

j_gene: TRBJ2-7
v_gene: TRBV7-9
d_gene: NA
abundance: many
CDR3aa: CASSLGPNYEQYF
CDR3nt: TGTGCCAGCTCACTGGGACCTAACTACGAGCAGTACTTC

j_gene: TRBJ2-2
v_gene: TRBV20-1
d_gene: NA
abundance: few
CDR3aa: CSARDVATPTGELFF
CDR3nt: TGCAGTGCTAGAGATGTAGCGACACCCACCGGGGAGCTGTTTTTT

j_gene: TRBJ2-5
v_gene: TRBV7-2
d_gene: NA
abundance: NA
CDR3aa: CASSATGLEQYF
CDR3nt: TGTGCCAGCAGCGCGACCGGTTTAGAGCAGTACTTC

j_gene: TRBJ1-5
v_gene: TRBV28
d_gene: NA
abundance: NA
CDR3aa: CASSPSGTGISNQPQHF
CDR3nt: TGTGCCAGCAGCCCTTCCGGGACGGGGATTAGCAATCAGCCCCAGCATTTT

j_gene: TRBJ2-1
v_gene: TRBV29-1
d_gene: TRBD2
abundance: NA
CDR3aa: CSVEDQGGSDEQFF
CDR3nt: TGCAGCGTTGAAGATCAAGGCGGGAGCGATGAGCAGTTCTTC

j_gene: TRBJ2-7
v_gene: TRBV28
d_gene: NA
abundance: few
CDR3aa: CASSSRMVRYF
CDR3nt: TGTGCCAGCAGTTCACGAATGGTGCGGTACTTC

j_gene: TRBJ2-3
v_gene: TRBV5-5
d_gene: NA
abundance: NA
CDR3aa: CASSRDGRDTQYF
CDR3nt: TGTGCCAGCAGCAGGGACGGTCGAGATACGCAGTATTTT

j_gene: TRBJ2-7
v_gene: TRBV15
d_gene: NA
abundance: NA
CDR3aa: CATSRVQGSSYEQYF
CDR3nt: TGTGCCACCAGCAGAGTCCAGGGGTCGTCCTACGAGCAGTACTTC

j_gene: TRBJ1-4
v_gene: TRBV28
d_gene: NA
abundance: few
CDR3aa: CASSPTGTMGEKLFF
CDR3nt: TGTGCCAGCAGTCCTACCGGGACAATGGGTGAAAAACTGTTTTTT

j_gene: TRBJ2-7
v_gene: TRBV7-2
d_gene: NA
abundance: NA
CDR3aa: CASSTRRAYEQYF
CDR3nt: TGTGCCAGCAGTACGAGGCGCGCCTACGAGCAGTACTTC

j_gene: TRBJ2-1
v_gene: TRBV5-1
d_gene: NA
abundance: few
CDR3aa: CASSLWVGAYNEQFF
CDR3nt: TGCGCCAGCAGCTTGTGGGTTGGCGCCTACAATGAGCAGTTCTTC

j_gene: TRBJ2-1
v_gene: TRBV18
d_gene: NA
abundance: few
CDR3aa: CASSPRVLRLNEQFF
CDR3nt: TGTGCCAGCTCACCAAGGGTCTTGAGGTTGAATGAGCAGTTCTTC

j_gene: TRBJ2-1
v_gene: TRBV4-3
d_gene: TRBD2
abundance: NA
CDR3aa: CASSQGTSDINEQFF
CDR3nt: TGCGCCAGCAGCCAAGGGACTAGCGATATCAATGAGCAGTTCTTC

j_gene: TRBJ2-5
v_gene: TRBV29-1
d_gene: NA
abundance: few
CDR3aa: CSVADGAGETQYF
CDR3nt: TGCAGCGTAGCCGATGGGGCGGGAGAGACCCAGTACTTC

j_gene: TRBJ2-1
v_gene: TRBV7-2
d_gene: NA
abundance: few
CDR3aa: CASSQGDWANEQFF
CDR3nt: TGTGCCAGCAGCCAAGGAGACTGGGCTAATGAGCAGTTCTTC

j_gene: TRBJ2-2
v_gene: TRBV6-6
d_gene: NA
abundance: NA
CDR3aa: CASSYSFSSGELFF
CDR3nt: TGTGCCAGCAGTTACTCGTTTAGCTCCGGGGAGCTGTTTTTT

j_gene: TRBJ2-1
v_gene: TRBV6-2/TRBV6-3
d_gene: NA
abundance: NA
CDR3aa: CASSYVAEDNEQFF
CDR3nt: TGTGCCAGCAGTTACGTCGCAGAGGATAATGAGCAGTTCTTC

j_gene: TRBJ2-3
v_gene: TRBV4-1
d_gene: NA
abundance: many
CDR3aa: CASSQLVASDTQYF
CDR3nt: TGCGCCAGCAGCCAACTAGTTGCGTCAGATACGCAGTATTTT

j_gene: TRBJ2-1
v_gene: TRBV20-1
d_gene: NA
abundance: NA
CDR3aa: CSATTHNEQFF
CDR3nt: TGCAGTGCCACAACTCACAATGAGCAGTTCTTC

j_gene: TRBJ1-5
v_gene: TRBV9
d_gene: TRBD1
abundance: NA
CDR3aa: CASSHTWEQGAKVFNQPQHF
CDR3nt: TGTGCCAGCAGCCACACCTGGGAGCAGGGGGCCAAGGTTTTCAATCAGCCCCAGCATTTT

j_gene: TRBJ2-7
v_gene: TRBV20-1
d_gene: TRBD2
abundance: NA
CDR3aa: CSAPFSGKTLYEQYF
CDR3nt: TGCAGTGCTCCGTTTAGCGGGAAGACCCTCTACGAGCAGTACTTC

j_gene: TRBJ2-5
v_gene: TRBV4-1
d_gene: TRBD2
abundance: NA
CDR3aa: CASSQDLGGGQETQYF
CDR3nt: TGCGCCAGCAGCCAAGATCTGGGCGGGGGCCAAGAGACCCAGTACTTC

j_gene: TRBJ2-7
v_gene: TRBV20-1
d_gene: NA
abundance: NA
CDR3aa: CSARNDSTGLSYEQYF
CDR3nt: TGCAGTGCTAGGAACGATTCGACAGGACTATCCTACGAGCAGTACTTC

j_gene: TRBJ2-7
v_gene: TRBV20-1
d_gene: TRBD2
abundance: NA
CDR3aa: CSAPLAGEMYEQYF
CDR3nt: TGCAGTGCGCCCCTTGCGGGAGAAATGTACGAGCAGTACTTC

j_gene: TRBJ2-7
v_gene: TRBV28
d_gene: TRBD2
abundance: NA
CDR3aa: CASYGHKGRAYEQYF
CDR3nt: TGTGCCAGTTACGGTCATAAGGGGAGGGCTTACGAGCAGTACTTC

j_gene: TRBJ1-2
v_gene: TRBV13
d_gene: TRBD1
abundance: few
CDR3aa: CASSSGWDRGNDGYTF
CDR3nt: TGTGCCAGCAGCTCGGGTTGGGACAGGGGAAATGATGGCTACACCTTC

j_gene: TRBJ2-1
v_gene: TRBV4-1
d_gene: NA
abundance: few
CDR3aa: CASSQDYLAGGDNEQFF
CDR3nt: TGCGCCAGCAGCCAAGATTACCTAGCAGGAGGTGACAATGAGCAGTTCTTC

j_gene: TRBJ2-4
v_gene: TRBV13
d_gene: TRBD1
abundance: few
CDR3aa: CASSWTGNLAKNIQYF
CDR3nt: TGTGCCAGCAGCTGGACAGGCAACCTAGCCAAAAACATTCAGTACTTC

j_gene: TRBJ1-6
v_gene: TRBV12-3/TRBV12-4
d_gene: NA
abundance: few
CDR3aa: CASSRDRFVNSPLHF
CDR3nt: TGTGCCAGCAGTCGCGACAGGTTCGTGAATTCACCCCTCCACTTT

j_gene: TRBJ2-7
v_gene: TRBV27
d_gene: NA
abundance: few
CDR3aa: CASSFSFLMSSYEQYF
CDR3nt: TGTGCCAGCAGTTTCTCTTTCTTGATGAGCTCCTACGAGCAGTACTTC

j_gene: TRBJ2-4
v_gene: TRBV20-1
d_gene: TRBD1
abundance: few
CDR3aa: CSASPGQAKNIQYF
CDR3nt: TGCAGTGCCAGCCCGGGACAGGCGAAAAACATTCAGTACTTC

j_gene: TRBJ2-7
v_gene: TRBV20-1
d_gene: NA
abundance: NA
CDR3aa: CSVQGRAYEQYF
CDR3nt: TGCAGTGTACAAGGCAGAGCCTACGAGCAGTACTTC